These T cell receptor beta chains were read from a single sample in a study of Graves' ophthalmopathy and Graves' hyperthyroidism. TCRdb called the multiplex PCR reads again in MiXCR, with one record for every CDR3 protein. The table records almost 750,000 distinct CDR3 sequences, 40% of them present only once. Material: peripheral blood. Receptors were obtained from an adult man with Graves' ophthalmopathy. The CDR3 runs from the conserved cysteine through the conserved F or W. Each record gives: D gene, clone size, V gene, J gene, CDR3 protein, CDR3 DNA. A D gene is named only where the DNA matches it firmly. Rows may omit the clone size; those that give it use once, few, many or a size class.

>TRBD1|NA|TRBV10-3|TRBJ2-7
CASSYGTGTEQYF
TGTGCCAGCAGTTACGGGACAGGGACCGAGCAGTACTTC
>NA|NA|TRBV29-1|TRBJ2-5
CRGETQYF
TGCAGGGGGGAGACCCAGTACTTC
>NA|many|TRBV24-1|TRBJ1-2
CATSDPGTLYGYTF
TGTGCCACCAGTGATCCCGGGACACTCTATGGCTACACCTTC
>NA|few|TRBV20-1|TRBJ2-7
CSARDPVRYEQYF
TGCAGTGCTAGAGATCCAGTCAGATACGAGCAGTACTTC
>TRBD2|many|TRBV14|TRBJ2-7
CASSPPGGSGRAGEQYF
TGTGCCAGCAGCCCCCCCGGGGGTAGCGGGAGGGCCGGCGAGCAGTACTTC
>NA|NA|TRBV12-3/TRBV12-4|TRBJ1-1
CASSLRGSYTEAFF
TGTGCCAGCAGTTTGAGGGGCAGTTACACTGAAGCTTTCTTT
>TRBD2|NA|TRBV10-3|TRBJ2-7
CASSLGLAGAIYEQYF
TGTGCCAGCAGTTTGGGGTTAGCGGGAGCCATCTACGAGCAGTACTTC
>TRBD1|NA|TRBV10-3|TRBJ1-6
CASSYTGAITLNSPLHF
TGTGCCAGCAGTTATACAGGGGCGATCACACTTAATTCACCCCTCCACTTT
>NA|NA|TRBV7-9|TRBJ2-5
CASSQQGFWETQYF
TGTGCCAGCAGCCAACAGGGCTTTTGGGAGACCCAGTACTTC
>NA|NA|TRBV19|TRBJ1-5
CASRLWGDNQPQHF
TGTGCCAGCCGTCTGTGGGGAGACAATCAGCCCCAGCATTTT
>NA|NA|TRBV25-1|TRBJ1-4
CASSARRGLEKLFF
TGTGCCAGCAGTGCTAGGCGGGGGCTGGAAAAACTGTTTTTT
>TRBD2|NA|TRBV5-6|TRBJ2-3
CASSTGLANADTQYF
TGTGCCAGCAGCACCGGACTAGCCAATGCAGATACGCAGTATTTT
>NA|NA|TRBV24-1|TRBJ1-5
CACSFTVDQPQHF
TGTGCCTGCAGTTTCACGGTGGATCAGCCCCAGCATTTT
>NA|few|TRBV11-2|TRBJ2-7
CASSYRTTPYEQYF
TGTGCCAGCAGCTACCGGACTACCCCCTACGAGCAGTACTTC
>NA|many|TRBV24-1|TRBJ2-2
CATSGTANTGELFF
TGTGCCACCAGTGGGACAGCTAACACCGGGGAGCTGTTTTTT
>NA|few|TRBV20-1|TRBJ2-7
CSASWGSYEQYF
TGCAGTGCTAGCTGGGGGTCCTACGAGCAGTACTTC
>NA|NA|TRBV13|TRBJ1-1
CASSGQGYEAFF
TGTGCCAGCAGTGGTCAGGGGTATGAAGCTTTCTTT
>NA|few|TRBV9|TRBJ2-5
CASSVGASRGQETQYF
TGTGCCAGCAGCGTAGGGGCTTCCCGGGGGCAAGAGACCCAGTACTTC
>NA|many|TRBV10-2|TRBJ1-1
CASSEQYTEAFF
TGCGCCAGCAGTGAACAGTACACTGAAGCTTTCTTT
>NA|many|TRBV10-3|TRBJ2-7
CAISGYGPGDEQYF
TGTGCCATCAGTGGGTACGGGCCAGGGGACGAGCAGTACTTC
>TRBD1|NA|TRBV25-1|TRBJ1-4
CASRPTGSQEKLFF
TGTGCCAGCAGGCCGACAGGGTCTCAAGAAAAACTGTTTTTT
>NA|once|TRBV14|TRBJ2-7
CASSGQLAGCEQYF
TGTGCCAGCAGCGGTCAGTTGGCAGGGTGTGAGCAGTACTTC
>NA|many|TRBV10-3|TRBJ1-2
CAINGENYGYTF
TGTGCCATCAATGGCGAGAACTATGGCTACACCTTC
>TRBD2|many|TRBV7-9|TRBJ2-7
CASSLGQAGWEQYF
TGTGCCAGCAGCTTGGGGCAAGCGGGATGGGAGCAGTACTTC
>TRBD1|many|TRBV7-2|TRBJ1-4
CASSKGGQGDEKLFF
TGTGCCAGCAGCAAGGGGGGACAGGGCGATGAAAAACTGTTTTTT
>NA|few|TRBV11-2|TRBJ1-2
CASSLEVAGNYGYTF
TGTGCCAGCAGCTTAGAGGTCGCCGGCAACTATGGCTACACCTTC
>NA|NA|TRBV11-2|TRBJ2-5
CASSLGVGQGF
TGTGCCAGCAGCTTAGGGGTCGGGCAGGGGTTC
>NA|few|TRBV15|TRBJ1-4
CATSRDRMGATNEKLFF
TGTGCCACCAGCAGAGACCGGATGGGGGCCACTAATGAAAAACTGTTTTTT
>NA|NA|TRBV7-9|TRBJ1-2
CASSLVRDMVITF
TGTGCCAGCAGCTTGGTTCGGGACATGGTTATCACCTTC
>TRBD1|NA|TRBV20-1|TRBJ1-2
CSASTDRDYGYTF
TGCAGTGCTAGCACGGACAGGGACTATGGCTACACCTTC
>NA|NA|TRBV7-2|TRBJ2-3
CASSGNSGDSTDTQYF
TGTGCCAGCAGCGGAAATAGCGGAGATAGCACAGATACGCAGTATTTT
>NA|NA|TRBV25-1|TRBJ2-2
CASSPSREQSGELFF
TGTGCCAGCAGCCCTTCTAGGGAGCAGTCCGGGGAGCTGTTTTTT
>NA|NA|TRBV25-1|TRBJ1-5
CASSLNGEPRRPQHF
TGTGCCAGCAGTTTAAACGGGGAGCCACGTCGGCCCCAGCATTTT
>NA|NA|TRBV5-6|TRBJ1-6
CAGSLGGLGWNSPLHF
TGTGCCGGCAGCTTGGGCGGGCTTGGGTGGAATTCACCCCTCCACTTT
>NA|NA|TRBV4-2|TRBJ2-7
CASSLPGTSYEQYF
TGTGCCAGCAGCTTACCCGGAACCTCCTACGAGCAGTACTTC
>NA|few|TRBV7-9|TRBJ1-1
CASSFPRGTNTEAFF
TGTGCCAGCAGCTTCCCTCGGGGCACGAACACTGAAGCTTTCTTT
>NA|few|TRBV7-9|TRBJ2-2
CASSRNAGELFF
TGTGCCAGCAGTCGGAATGCCGGGGAGCTGTTTTTT
>NA|once|TRBV7-4|TRBJ2-5
CAWSAGEETQYF
TGTGCCTGGAGTGCCGGGGAAGAGACCCAGTACTTC
>NA|NA|TRBV28|TRBJ2-7
CASSAGPKVEYF
TGTGCCAGCAGTGCCGGGCCTAAGGTGGAGTACTTC
>NA|few|TRBV4-3|TRBJ2-2
CASSQEWNTGELFF
TGCGCCAGCAGCCAAGAATGGAACACCGGGGAGCTGTTTTTT
>TRBD1|NA|TRBV6-1|TRBJ1-3
CASSQTDRARGNTIYF
TGTGCCAGCAGTCAAACCGACAGGGCCAGGGGAAACACCATATATTTT
>NA|many|TRBV19|TRBJ1-1
CASSSPRITEAFF
TGTGCCAGTAGTTCGCCGAGGATCACTGAAGCTTTCTTT
>TRBD2|many|TRBV2|TRBJ2-2
CASSVTSGGLTGELFF
TGTGCCAGCAGTGTGACTAGCGGGGGTCTAACCGGGGAGCTGTTTTTT
>NA|few|TRBV12-3/TRBV12-4|TRBJ1-4
CASSRKVVGRTNEKLFF
TGTGCCAGCAGCCGAAAGGTCGTTGGTAGGACTAATGAAAAACTGTTTTTT
>NA|many|TRBV7-9|TRBJ2-7
CASSLPGAYEQYF
TGTGCCAGCAGCTTACCAGGGGCTTACGAGCAGTACTTC
>TRBD2|NA|TRBV9|TRBJ2-5
CASSVTGGPQETQYF
TGTGCCAGCAGCGTGACGGGGGGACCCCAAGAGACCCAGTACTTC
>NA|few|TRBV6-6|TRBJ2-5
CASSYAGQRRETQYF
TGTGCCAGCAGTTACGCGGGACAGAGGAGAGAGACCCAGTACTTC
>NA|many|TRBV14|TRBJ1-1
CASSQEILMDTEAFF
TGTGCCAGCAGCCAAGAAATCCTGATGGACACTGAAGCTTTCTTT
>TRBD1|NA|TRBV2|TRBJ1-4
CASSWGQGANEKLFF
TGTGCCAGCAGTTGGGGACAGGGGGCGAATGAAAAACTGTTTTTT
>NA|few|TRBV12-3/TRBV12-4|TRBJ1-3
CAETVAGNTIYF
TGTGCCGAGACTGTTGCTGGAAACACCATATATTTT
>TRBD1|NA|TRBV20-1|TRBJ2-5
CSAMNRGSQPQYF
TGCAGTGCTATGAACAGGGGAAGTCAGCCCCAGTACTTC
>NA|NA|TRBV7-9|TRBJ2-7
CASSFGRSNDEQYF
TGTGCCAGCAGCTTTGGTCGGAGTAACGACGAGCAGTACTTC